This entry lists 12 T cell receptor beta chains sequenced from one sample in a study of T and B cells in COVID-19 patients (dated by TCRdb to 2020 to 2022). TCRdb records Illumina MiSeq as the sequencer. Multiplex PCR with BIOMED2 TRB-A/B primer pools was used to amplify the TRB rearrangements. TCRdb cleaned the public reads at Q25 with fastp, built clones with MiXCR and kept in-frame beta chains. Rows with one shared CDR3 protein collapse into an entry with the most common genes and DNA. In this sample the table shows approximately 18,000 distinct CDR3 sequences, around 30% of which occur a single time. The ten largest clones represent 4.5% of the sample. Genomic DNA extracted from blood was used in amounts of roughly 230-550 ng for amplification of TRB repertoires. The sequenced material came from blood. These receptors all stem from a human donor who had recovered from COVID-19.

This clonotype rates as medium-sized (0.01 to 0.1%). The CDR3 region is CASSQDSYEQYF. Written as DNA, the CDR3 is TGTGCCAGCAGCCAGGACAGTTACGAGCAGTACTTC. J is TRBJ2-7 and V is TRBV6-5; the D gene is possibly TRBD1 (6 bases). The CDR3 is 12 residues long. Per germline, CDR1 MNHEY and CDR2 SVGAGI. V lost 6 bases and J lost 4, with 10 bases in between.

The sample holds a few counts of this clonotype. The chain couples TRBV6-1 to TRBJ1-1; no definite D call. Germline V CDR1 and CDR2: MNHNS, SASEGT. The CDR3 totals 14 residues. Trimming left V 1 base short and J 4 bases short, with 10 bases between. This CDR3 is CASSEGGVGTEAFF. In DNA form, the CDR3 reads TGTGCCAGCAGTGAAGGGGGAGTCGGCACTGAAGCTTTCTTT.

By its share, this clonotype is medium-sized (0.01 to 0.1%). The chain carries TRBV11-1 and TRBJ2-5, with TRBD2 as a possible D gene (7 bases). Germline V gives CDR1 SGHAT, CDR2 FQDESV (reference sequence). V lost 1 base and J 4 bases, leaving 13 bases between the germline ends. CDR3 size: 15 residues. As DNA, the CDR3 is TGTGCCAGCAGCTTAGGGTCCGCGGGGGCAGAGACCCAGTACTTC. Translation: CASSLGSAGAETQYF. The variable domain in full, with the rest retrieved from reference TRBV11-1 and TRBJ2-5, is EAEVAQSPRYKITEKSQAVAFWCDPISGHATLYWYRQILGQGPELLVQFQDESVVDDSQLPKDRFSAERLKGVDSTLKIQPAELGDSAMYLCASSLGSAGAETQYFGPGTRLLVL.

This clonotype was picked up a small number of times. CDR3 nucleotides: TGTGCCAGCAGTTACCTAACGGACGAAAAACTGTTTTTT. It yields the protein CASSYLTDEKLFF. This chain connects TRBV12-3 or TRBV12-4 to TRBJ1-4; D remains unclear. This CDR3 has 13 amino acids. Trimming left V 4 bases short and J 8 bases short, with 11 bases between.

Only a few counts were recorded for this clonotype. This sequence joins TRBV12-3 or TRBV12-4 and TRBJ1-5; D not resolved. The V and J ends lost 5 bases and 3 bases respectively, with 8 bases between them. This CDR3 is built from 13 residues. In DNA, the CDR3 is TGTGCCAGCAGTCCGGGATTCAATCAGCCCCAGCATTTT. Protein product: CASSPGFNQPQHF.

This clonotype is judged medium-sized. This rearrangement joins TRBV29-1 to TRBJ1-1; D might be TRBD1 (6 bases). The CDR3 sequence is 13 residues long. The germline gives CDR1 SQVTM, CDR2 ANQGSEA. Trimming shortened V by 7 bases and J by 6 bases, and 18 bases separated the two germline ends. CDR3 protein: CSANRVESAEAFF. The DNA for the CDR3 is TGCAGCGCCAACAGGGTAGAAAGCGCTGAAGCTTTCTTT.

This clonotype was counted only a few times. This sequence joins TRBV18 and TRBJ2-1, with TRBD1 matching 11 bases. The CDR3 length is 15 residues. J lost 9 bases, V lost 3 bases, and 7 bases had no gene match. Germline V gene lookup returns CDR1 KGHSH and CDR2 LQKENI. In DNA, the CDR3 is TGTGCCAGCTCACCGGGGACAGGGGGTTTAGGTGAGCAGTTCTTC. This gives the protein CASSPGTGGLGEQFF. The full variable domain, rest sourced from reference TRBV18 and TRBJ2-1, is NAGVMQNPRHLVRRRGQEARLRCSPMKGHSHVYWYRQLPEEGLKFMVYLQKENIIDESGMPKERFSAEFPKEGPSILRIQQVVRGDSAAYFCASSPGTGGLGEQFFGPGTRLTVL.

The J gene is TRBJ2-5, the V gene TRBV5-6; possible D gene TRBD2, 7 bases. CDR3 size: 17 residues. Germline V gene sequence: CDR1 SGHDT, CDR2 YYEEEE. Trimming removed 4 bases at V and 1 base at J, with 20 bases between. The CDR3 loop reads CASSLTPGGGFQETQYF. CDR3 nucleotides: TGTGCCAGCAGCCTAACCCCGGGCGGGGGCTTCCAAGAGACCCAGTACTTC.

This clonotype was found many times. The chain carries TRBV18 and TRBJ1-4; the D gene is possibly TRBD1 (5 bases). The germline V and J ends were trimmed by 3 bases and 0 bases, with 11 bases remaining between them. Germline V lookup: CDR1 KGHSH, CDR2 LQKENI. The CDR3 spans 16 residues. The CDR3 loop is CASSPRQLATNEKLFF. The CDR3, as DNA: TGTGCCAGCTCACCGCGACAGCTTGCAACTAATGAAAAACTGTTTTTT.

V is TRBV10-3 and J is TRBJ2-3; possible D gene TRBD1, 6 bases. V lost 4 bases and J lost 6, with 11 bases in between. The CDR3 covers 13 residues. Germline V gives CDR1 ENHRY, CDR2 SYGVKD. The CDR3 reads CAISGQALDTQYF. The CDR3 coding sequence is TGTGCCATCAGTGGACAGGCGTTGGATACGCAGTATTTT.

This sequence joins TRBV18 and TRBJ1-1; no clear D. CDR3 length equals 13 residues. V was pared by 3 bases and J by 6 bases, with 11 bases between. Germline V gene data show CDR1 as KGHSH and CDR2 as LQKENI. The CDR3 nucleotides are TGTGCCAGCTCACCCCCCGTGAGTTCTGAAGCTTTCTTT. Encoded protein: CASSPPVSSEAFF. Supplemented by reference TRBV18 and TRBJ1-1, the full variable domain reads NAGVMQNPRHLVRRRGQEARLRCSPMKGHSHVYWYRQLPEEGLKFMVYLQKENIIDESGMPKERFSAEFPKEGPSILRIQQVVRGDSAAYFCASSPPVSSEAFFGQGTRLTVV.

This chain uses TRBV18 with TRBJ2-3, with TRBD1 matching 10 bases. This CDR3 has 14 amino acids. Germline V gene sequence: CDR1 KGHSH, CDR2 LQKENI. J was trimmed by 4 bases and V by 5 bases; bases with no gene match: 3. DNA for the CDR3: TGTGCCAGCTCAGCGACAGGGGGCCCAGATACGCAGTATTTT. It translates to CASSATGGPDTQYF.